This T cell receptor beta chain came from a study of blood T cell repertoires in COVID-19. The table came from immunoSEQ multiplex PCR; TCRdb's copy has only in-frame clones and leaves some out. The sample yields almost 200,000 clones, roughly 80% seen once. This clone has more than one count but fewer than ten. Germline CDR1 MGHDK, CDR2 SYGVNS. CDR3 length equals 17 residues. The ends lost 1 base at V and 6 bases at J; junction bases unmatched: 13. Sample: peripheral blood. This TCR derives from a man in his sixties with COVID-19, enrolled during active disease. The rearrangement joins TRBV25-1 to TRBJ1-2, with 8 positions matching TRBD1. This chain's CDR3 is CASSELWTGQREDGYTF. In DNA form, the CDR3 reads TGTGCCAGCAGTGAATTGTGGACAGGGCAACGGGAGGATGGCTACACCTTC.